This T cell receptor (beta chain) appears in the sequencing data of a study of T cell responses to AZD1222 COVID-19 vaccine. For the study at large: Analysis merged second doses at about 4 or about 12 weeks. General study points: Only six people who got AZD1222 tested seropositive at baseline. Females outnumbered males among donors, who were mostly white British; clonal diversity was possibly underestimated. CD4 TCRs associated with vaccination spanned spike, dominating at 160-218 and 743-854.

Sequencing used immunoSEQ multiplex PCR; TCRdb keeps in-frame clones, though not all of them. The sample records about 120,000 clones, around 87% being singletons. There are 13 residues in the CDR3. The germline V and J ends were trimmed by 1 base and 7 bases, with 7 bases remaining between them. Germline V CDR1 and CDR2: SSHAT, FNYEAQ (reference sequence). As regards this clone: The antigen remains undetermined.

J is TRBJ2-2 and V is TRBV7-7; a possible D gene is TRBD1 (6 bases). This clonotype originated in an adult in good health. This specimen consisted of peripheral blood, obtained on day 0 of AZD1222 vaccination. DNA for the CDR3: TGTGCCAGCAGCTTAGACAGGGACGGGGAGCTGTTTTTT. Translated, it gives CASSLDRDGELFF.